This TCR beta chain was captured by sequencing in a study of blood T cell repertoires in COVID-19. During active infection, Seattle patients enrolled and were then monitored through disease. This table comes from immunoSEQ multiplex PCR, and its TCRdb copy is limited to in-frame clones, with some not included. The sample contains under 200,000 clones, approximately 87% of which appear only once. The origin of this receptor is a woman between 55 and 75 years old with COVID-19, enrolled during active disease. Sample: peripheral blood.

CDR3 protein: CAINQGQTYEQYF. The CDR3 nucleotides read TGTGCCATCAATCAGGGACAAACTTACGAGCAGTACTTC. The V gene is TRBV10-3, the J gene TRBJ2-7; D perhaps matches TRBD1 (6 bases). CDR1 and CDR2 (germline): ENHRY, SYGVKD. The CDR3 has 13 residues. V was pared by 7 bases and J by 4 bases, with 14 bases between.